The rows below give T cell receptor beta chains drawn from one sample of a study of brain metastases from non-small cell lung cancer. Clones were sequenced by immunoSEQ multiplex PCR, and TCRdb holds only the in-frame ones, with some missing. The sample lists roughly 2,300 clones, about four fifths seen once, with over 15% in the top ten. The sequencing input was primary lung tumor tissue. Receptors were obtained from a donor at least 40 years old with non-small cell lung cancer. Both conserved end residues are part of each CDR3. A D gene is named only where the DNA matches it firmly. Some rows have no size entry. The others give once, few or many, or a class for an expanded clone.

NA | TRBJ2-3 | TRBV7-8 | TRBD1 | TGTGCTAGCAGCTTAGGCCGGACAGGAGCCGGCGAGCAGTATTTT | CASSLGRTGAGEQYF
NA | TRBJ1-3 | TRBV7-2 | NA | TGTGCCAGCAGCTTTTCACTGTCTGGAAATACCATATATTTT | CASSFSLSGNTIYF
NA | TRBJ2-7 | TRBV4-1 | NA | TGCGCCAGCAGCCAAGATACGGGGCGGGTCGAGCAGTACTTC | CASSQDTGRVEQYF
NA | TRBJ2-3 | TRBV11-1 | TRBD1 | TGTGCCAGCAGCCGGGGACAGGGGGCAAATACGCAGTATTTT | CASSRGQGANTQYF
NA | TRBJ1-1 | TRBV2 | NA | TGTGCCAGCACCCCTAACACTGAAGCTTTCTTT | CASTPNTEAFF
few | TRBJ2-1 | TRBV6-5 | TRBD1 | TGTGCCAGCAGTTACGACAGGGGCTTTGGGGTAAATGAGCAGTTCTTC | CASSYDRGFGVNEQFF
NA | TRBJ2-3 | TRBV5-1 | TRBD2 | TGCGCCAGCAGGAAAGCCCAAATACTAGCGGGGGGAACGTTCACAGATACGCAGTATTTT | CASRKAQILAGGTFTDTQYF
few | TRBJ2-5 | TRBV4-1 | TRBD2 | TGCGCCAGCAGCCAAGGACTAGCAAAGTACCAAGAGACCCAGTACTTC | CASSQGLAKYQETQYF
NA | TRBJ1-6 | TRBV7-2 | NA | TGTGCCAGCAGCTTAGCCTCGGTCCTGGGGTCACCCCTCCACTTT | CASSLASVLGSPLHF
NA | TRBJ1-4 | TRBV5-4 | NA | TGTGCCAGCAGCTTGGAACCTAATGAAAAACTGTTTTTT | CASSLEPNEKLFF
NA | TRBJ1-2 | TRBV9 | TRBD1 | TGTGCCAGCACGGTGGGACAGGGCAGCCGCGGCTACACCTTC | CASTVGQGSRGYTF
NA | TRBJ1-6 | TRBV9 | TRBD1 | TGTACCAACAGCGGACGACAGGGGAACGCACCCCTCCACTTT | CTNSGRQGNAPLHF